One sample yielded the 23 T cell receptor beta chains listed below, sequenced in a study of post-analysis software for immune sequencing data. Study observations and caveats: TRBV5-6, TRBV5-1 and TRBV20-1 were among five TRBV segments more frequent in patients than controls.

Unique molecular identifiers had been added to the TCR beta cDNA libraries. MiXCR, run by TCRdb on the PCR reads, gives a single entry per CDR3 protein. The sample shows about 260,000 distinct CDR3 sequences, just over 35% of them seen only once. Which antigens these TCRs recognize remains unknown. Sequences were obtained from blood. The receptors originated from a girl aged 10-17 years with multiple sclerosis.

Regarding this clonotype: Mismatch with germline at one junction end may stem from a read error. The chain carries TRBV9 and TRBJ2-1; 9 positions match TRBD2. The germline V gene encodes CDR1 SGDLS and CDR2 YYNGEE. The CDR3 spans 14 residues. The CDR3 DNA sequence: TGTGCCGGCGGAGGCGGGGGGGCCTACAATGGGCAGTTCTTC. Amino acid sequence: CAGGGGGAYNGQFF.

The V gene is TRBV10-3, the J gene TRBJ1-2, with 12 positions matching TRBD1. The V segment lost 3 bases and the J segment 8 bases; nucleotides outside the gene matches: 13. The germline CDR1 and CDR2 sequences are ENHRY and SYGVKD. The CDR3 is 17 residues long. For the CDR3, the DNA is TGTGCCATCAGTGACTCGCCCACCGGGACAGGGGGCCAGGGCTACACCTTC. Translation gives CAISDSPTGTGGQGYTF.

In the case of this clonotype: This clone may be a read error of a much larger clone one base away. The V gene is TRBV7-2, the J gene TRBJ2-1; TRBD2 aligns across 8 bases. The CDR3 is 16 amino acids. V gave up 5 bases and J gave up 2 bases; unmatched junction bases: 8. Germline loops: CDR1 SGHTA, CDR2 FQGNSA. The CDR3 DNA sequence: TGTGCCAGCAGCCGAGAAGCGGGAGTCCCCTACAATGAGCAGTTCTTC. This encodes CASSREAGVPYNEQFF.

A remark on this clonotype: A much larger clone differs by one base, so this may be a read error. J is TRBJ2-3 and V is TRBV28; D perhaps matches TRBD1 (6 bases). With the DNA end fitting TRBJ1-1 better, the J assignment may be wrong. From germline, CDR1 is MDHEN and CDR2 SYDVKM. This CDR3 has 11 residues. CDR3 DNA sequence: TGTGCCAGCAGGTTCCCAGGGGACGCTTTCTTT. Encoded protein: CASRFPGDAFF.

The sample holds a few counts of this clonotype. This may come from a read error, since a much larger clone is one base off. This chain connects TRBV20-1 to TRBJ2-1; D tentatively reads TRBD1 or TRBD2 (5 bases each). TRBJ2-7 explains the end of the DNA better; the J call may be wrong. The CDR3 sequence is 16 residues long. Germline V gene lookup returns CDR1 DFQATT and CDR2 SNEGSKA (reference sequence). The CDR3, as DNA: TGCAGTGCTAGAGGAGGGGCGGAGAGCTCCTACAATGAGCAGTACTTC. This translates into CSARGGAESSYNEQYF.

This clonotype was found a few times. The V call is TRBV24-1, the J call TRBJ1-4, with D tentatively TRBD1 (5 bases). V lost 3 bases to trimming and J lost 7 bases, with 17 bases between them. Germline CDR1 is KGHDR and CDR2 is SFDVKD. CDR3 size: 16 residues. CDR3: CATSDPGTVGSEKLFF. For the CDR3, the DNA is TGTGCCACCAGTGATCCCGGGACTGTGGGGAGTGAAAAACTGTTTTTT.

In its sample, this clonotype was seen a few times. One base away lies a much larger clone, so this may be a sequencing read error. CDR3 nucleotide sequence: TGTGCCAGCAGTCACGAGGACAATGAGCAGTTCTTC. Protein sequence: CASSHEDNEQFF. The chain carries TRBV27 and TRBJ2-1; the D is unclear. Per the germline V gene, CDR1 is MNHEY and CDR2 is SMNVEV (reference sequence). The CDR3 spans 12 residues. V was trimmed by 5 bases and J by 5 bases, leaving 7 bases between them.

This sequence joins TRBV28 and TRBJ2-2, with D maybe TRBD1 (7 bases). The CDR3 consists of 17 residues. The germline gives CDR1 MDHEN, CDR2 SYDVKM. Trimming stripped 3 bases from V and 6 bases from J, with 20 bases between. The CDR3 nucleotides are TGTGCCAGCAGTTTCCCCCCCCGACAGGGAGGAGCCGGGGAGCTGTTTTTT. This translates into CASSFPPRQGGAGELFF.

This clonotype was detected a few times. This chain uses TRBV12-3 or TRBV12-4 with TRBJ1-5, with 7 positions matching TRBD1. The CDR3 runs to 15 residues. J was trimmed by 1 base and V by 5 bases; bases with no gene match: 5. This CDR3 reads CASSRGTASNQPQHF. The CDR3 DNA is TGTGCCAGCAGTCGGGGGACAGCCAGCAATCAGCCCCAGCATTTT.

The sample holds many counts of this clonotype. J is TRBJ2-1 and V is TRBV6-2 or TRBV6-3; D uncertain. Germline V gene data show CDR1 as MNHEY and CDR2 as SVGEGT. V gave up 4 bases and J gave up 8 bases, with 12 bases separating them. The CDR3 extends over 13 amino acids. CDR3 coding DNA: TGTGCCAGCAGTTCCCGAGTCTTACATGAGCAGTTCTTC. Protein: CASSSRVLHEQFF.

The CDR3 spells CASMGDRSSYEQYF. The CDR3, as DNA: TGTGCCAGTATGGGAGACAGGAGCTCCTACGAGCAGTACTTC. The chain couples TRBV6-5 to TRBJ2-7; TRBD1 is a possible D gene (6 bases). This CDR3 contains 14 residues. V was shortened by 9 bases and J by 0 bases, with 15 bases between the two germline ends. Germline CDR1 is MNHEY and CDR2 is SVGAGI.

This clonotype was observed many times. V and J are TRBV6-1 and TRBJ2-1, with D possibly matching TRBD1 (5 bases). The CDR3 has 12 residues. From germline, CDR1 is MNHNS and CDR2 SASEGT. V lost 5 bases and J 8 bases, leaving 10 bases between the germline ends. The CDR3 DNA reads as TGTGCCAGCAGTACCCGGACACATGAGCAGTTCTTC. This translates into CASSTRTHEQFF.

This chain connects TRBV12-3 or TRBV12-4 to TRBJ1-1; TRBD1 agrees at 9 bases. The length of the CDR3 is 14 residues. Unmatched junction bases numbered 6, after V lost 6 bases and J lost 4 bases. Here the CDR3 DNA reads TGTGCCAGCAGCCGTACAGGGGGCGGCACTGAAGCTTTCTTT. It codes for CASSRTGGGTEAFF.

This clonotype occurred many times. The CDR3 nucleotides read TGTGCCAGCGGTCACAGGGGGGCGACTGGGGAGACCCAGTACTTC. Protein product: CASGHRGATGETQYF. The rearrangement joins TRBV27 to TRBJ2-5; 8 bases match TRBD1. The V and J ends lost 8 bases and 5 bases, in that order; junction bases with no gene match: 13. Germline CDR1 reads MNHEY; CDR2 reads SMNVEV (reference sequence). This CDR3 has 15 amino acids.

The rearrangement uses TRBV10-3 and TRBJ2-1, with D perhaps matching TRBD2 (5 bases). The CDR3 is made up of 14 amino acids. Germline CDR1 and CDR2: ENHRY and SYGVKD. Trimming pared 3 bases from V and 10 bases from J, leaving 16 bases between. The CDR3 DNA follows: TGTGCCATCAGTGACTCCATGGCTAGCAGGGAGCAGTTCTTC. It specifies CAISDSMASREQFF.

This clonotype was seen a handful of times. The chain employs TRBV7-2 and TRBJ2-2; 7 bases align to TRBD1. The CDR3 length is 17 residues. Germline CDR1 is SGHTA and CDR2 is FQGNSA. V dropped 6 bases and J dropped 0; count of bases not matched to a gene: 10. The CDR3 loop is CASRATIDRANTGELFF. The DNA of the CDR3 is TGTGCCAGCAGGGCAACGATAGACAGGGCGAACACCGGGGAGCTGTTTTTT.

The V gene is TRBV6-5, the J gene TRBJ1-1, with 10 nucleotides matching TRBD1. Germline V gives CDR1 MNHEY, CDR2 SVGAGI. CDR3 length: 14 amino acids. V lost 2 bases to trimming and J lost 7 bases; unmatched junction nucleotides: 4. The CDR3 region is CASSYRDRGFEAFF. Here the CDR3 DNA reads TGTGCCAGCAGTTACCGGGACAGGGGTTTTGAAGCTTTCTTT.

The chain links TRBV5-1 to TRBJ2-4; 13 nucleotides agree with TRBD2. Germline V lookup: CDR1 SGHRS, CDR2 YFSETQ. CDR3 length: 15 residues. Trimming cost V 4 bases and J 13 bases; bases outside gene matches: 11. CDR3 coding DNA: TGCGCCAGCAGCGAGAGACTAGCGGGAGGACGAGAGCAGTACTTC. It translates to CASSERLAGGREQYF.

This clonotype was recorded many times. The CDR3 nucleotides are TGTGCCAGCAGTGCTCGCGGGGGGAACCCTCGGAGCCCAGATACGCAGTATTTT. The encoded protein is CASSARGGNPRSPDTQYF. The V and J genes are TRBV6-4 and TRBJ2-3; TRBD2 aligns across 8 bases. This CDR3 contains 18 residues. V shed 4 bases and J 4 bases; nucleotides not matched to a gene: 16. CDR1 is MRHNA and CDR2 is SNTAGT in the germline V gene.

This clonotype was counted many times. The CDR3 nucleotides are TGTGCCAGCAGCCCAGGGTCCGGGACAGGGACAGGGGAGACCCAGTACTTC. Translation gives CASSPGSGTGTGETQYF. The genes are TRBV7-8 and TRBJ2-5; 9 bases are shared with TRBD1. The CDR3 is 17 residues long. Germline values: CDR1 SGHVS, CDR2 FQNEAQ. V lost 5 bases, J lost 5 bases, and 15 bases stayed unmatched.

This clonotype appeared many times. The chain is built from TRBV20-1 and TRBJ2-3, with 7 bases aligning to TRBD2. CDR1 is DFQATT, CDR2 SNEGSKA, per germline (reference sequence). This CDR3 has 16 amino acids. Trimming removed 3 bases from V and 2 bases from J; junction bases left unmatched: 11. CDR3 sequence (DNA): TGCAGTGCTAGTGTGGCGGGGGATCCCCTCACAGATACGCAGTATTTT. Protein product: CSASVAGDPLTDTQYF.

A word on this clonotype: An end of the junction does not agree with germline; a read error may underlie this. The V and J genes are TRBV7-6 and TRBJ1-3; D gene unclear. The germline V gene encodes CDR1 SGHVS and CDR2 FNYEAQ. CDR3 length: 13 amino acids. CDR3 region: CASSLYSENTIYF. In DNA form, the CDR3 reads TGTGCCAGCAGCCTTTATTCTGAAAACACCATATATTTT.

This clonotype has a count of ten or more. The chain uses TRBV27 and TRBJ1-4; a weak D match, TRBD1 (6 bases). V gave up 3 bases and J gave up 8 bases, with 19 bases separating them. This CDR3 region has 16 residues. Per germline, CDR1 MNHEY and CDR2 SMNVEV (reference sequence). The CDR3 region has the DNA TGTGCCAGCAGTTTTCTGGTCCCACAGGGAGGAGAAAAACTGTTTTTT. Translating gives CASSFLVPQGGEKLFF.